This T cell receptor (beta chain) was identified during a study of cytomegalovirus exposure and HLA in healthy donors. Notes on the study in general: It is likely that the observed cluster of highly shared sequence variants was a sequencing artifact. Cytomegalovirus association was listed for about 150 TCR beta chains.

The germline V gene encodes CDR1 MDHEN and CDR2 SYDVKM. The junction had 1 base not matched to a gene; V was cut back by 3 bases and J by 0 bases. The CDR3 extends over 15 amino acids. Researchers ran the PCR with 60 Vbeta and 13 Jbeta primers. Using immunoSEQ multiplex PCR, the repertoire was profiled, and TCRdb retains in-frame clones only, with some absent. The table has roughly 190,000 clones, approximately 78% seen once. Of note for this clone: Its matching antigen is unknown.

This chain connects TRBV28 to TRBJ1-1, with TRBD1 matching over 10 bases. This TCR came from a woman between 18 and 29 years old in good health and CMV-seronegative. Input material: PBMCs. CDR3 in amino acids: CASSLGTGVNTEAFF. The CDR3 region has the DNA TGTGCCAGCAGTTTGGGGACAGGGGTGAACACTGAAGCTTTCTTT.